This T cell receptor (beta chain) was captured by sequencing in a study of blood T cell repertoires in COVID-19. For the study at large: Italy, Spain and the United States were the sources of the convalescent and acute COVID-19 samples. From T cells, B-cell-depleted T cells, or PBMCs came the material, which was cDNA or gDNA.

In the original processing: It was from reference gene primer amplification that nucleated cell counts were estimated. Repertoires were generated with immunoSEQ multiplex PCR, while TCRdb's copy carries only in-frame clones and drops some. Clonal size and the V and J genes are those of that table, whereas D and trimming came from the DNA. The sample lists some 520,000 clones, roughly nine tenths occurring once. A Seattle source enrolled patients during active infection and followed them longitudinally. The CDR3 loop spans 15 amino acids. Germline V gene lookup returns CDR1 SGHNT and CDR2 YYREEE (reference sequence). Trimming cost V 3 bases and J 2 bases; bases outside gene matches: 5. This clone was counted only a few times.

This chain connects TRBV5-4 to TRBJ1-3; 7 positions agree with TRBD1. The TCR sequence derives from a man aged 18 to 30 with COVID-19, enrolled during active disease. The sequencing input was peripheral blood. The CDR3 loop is CASSSSGTAGNTIYF. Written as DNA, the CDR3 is TGTGCCAGCAGCTCATCCGGGACAGCTGGAAACACCATATATTTT.